Shown below are 20 T cell receptor beta chains from a single sample sequenced in a study of identical twins. TCRdb fed the 5' RACE reads into MiXCR, producing one record per CDR3 protein. The sample holds 450,000 or so distinct CDR3 sequences, about a fifth seen once. The specimen was naive T cells sorted from blood. All receptors derive from a man over 45 in good health.

The chain couples TRBV7-2 to TRBJ2-5, with D hard to call. Trimming removed 5 bases from V and 4 bases from J, with 5 bases in between. From germline, CDR1 is SGHTA and CDR2 FQGNSA. This CDR3 comprises 11 residues. CDR3 DNA: TGTGCCAGCAGCCGAGCAGAGACCCAGTACTTC. As protein: CASSRAETQYF.

This clonotype was counted a few times. V is TRBV2 and J is TRBJ2-3, with 8 positions matching TRBD2. Unmatched junction bases numbered 7, after V lost 2 bases and J lost 6 bases. Per germline, CDR1 SNHLY and CDR2 FYNNEI. The CDR3 has 15 amino acids. CDR3 region: CASSEPGGAEDTQYF. The CDR3, as DNA: TGTGCCAGCAGTGAACCCGGGGGGGCCGAGGATACGCAGTATTTT.

This clonotype was found many times. V gene TRBV10-3 combines with J gene TRBJ2-3; no clear D gene. The CDR3 totals 17 residues. Germline loops: CDR1 ENHRY, CDR2 SYGVKD. Trimming took 0 bases from V and 6 from J, leaving 19 bases between them. The CDR3 sequence is CAISESVILARMDTQYF. CDR3 coding DNA: TGTGCCATCAGTGAGTCGGTGATCCTGGCCAGAATGGATACGCAGTATTTT.

This rearrangement joins TRBV7-9 to TRBJ2-7, with 7 bases identical to TRBD1. The CDR3 is made up of 14 amino acids. With 5 bases clipped from V and 4 bases from J, the junction kept 8 bases outside the gene matches. Germline CDR1 SEHNR, CDR2 FQNEAQ (reference sequence). CDR3 nucleotides: TGTGCCAGCAGCCACGGGACAGAAGTTTACGAGCAGTACTTC. Translated, it gives CASSHGTEVYEQYF. The full variable domain, with the rest looked up from reference TRBV7-9 and TRBJ2-7, is DTGVSQNPRHKITKRGQNVTFRCDPISEHNRLYWYRQTLGQGPEFLTYFQNEAQLEKSRLLSDRFSAERPKGSFSTLEIQRTEQGDSAMYLCASSHGTEVYEQYFGPGTRLTVT.

The CDR3, as DNA: TGCGCCAGCAGCCCGACGGCGGGGAACACCGGGGAGCTGTTTTTT. Its protein product is CASSPTAGNTGELFF. V gene TRBV5-1 combines with J gene TRBJ2-2, with D possibly matching TRBD2 (5 bases). Germline V gene lookup returns CDR1 SGHRS and CDR2 YFSETQ. Trimming took off 4 bases at V and 1 base at J, with 11 bases between the two ends. CDR3 size: 15 residues.

This clonotype was found a few times. The CDR3 nucleotides are TGTGCCAGCAGCTTATTTTCCGGGACAGTGAACACCGGGGAGCTGTTTTTT. This gives the protein CASSLFSGTVNTGELFF. J is TRBJ2-2 and V is TRBV7-2, with 7 nucleotides matching TRBD1. Trimming took 2 bases from V and 1 from J; bases not matched to a gene: 7. The germline gives CDR1 SGHTA, CDR2 FQGNSA. The CDR3 has 17 amino acids.

The V and J genes are TRBV5-1 and TRBJ2-7; the D gene is possibly TRBD2 (5 bases). The V gene lost 3 bases and the J gene lost 4 bases, with 20 bases spanning the gap. CDR1 is SGHRS, CDR2 YFSETQ, per germline. This CDR3 has 16 amino acids. CDR3 sequence (DNA): TGCGCCAGCAGCTGGCTGGTGAAGAGACGGGGTTACGAGCAGTACTTC. It encodes CASSWLVKRRGYEQYF. Full variable domain (outside the CDR3, taken from reference TRBV5-1 and TRBJ2-7): KAGVTQTPRYLIKTRGQQVTLSCSPISGHRSVSWYQQTPGQGLQFLFEYFSETQRNKGNFPGRFSGRQFSNSRSEMNVSTLELGDSALYLCASSWLVKRRGYEQYFGPGTRLTVT.

This rearrangement joins TRBV5-5 to TRBJ1-6; D remains ambiguous. CDR3 size: 16 residues. Germline CDR1 and CDR2: SGHKS and YYEKEE (reference sequence). V gave up 1 base and J gave up 8 bases, with 16 bases separating them. In nucleotides, the CDR3 is TGTGCCAGCAGCTTGTCGCTTAGGGTCGGGGATTCACCCCTCCACTTT. Protein: CASSLSLRVGDSPLHF.

CDR3 residues: CASSLDIGGAPEQFF. The CDR3 DNA follows: TGTGCCAGCAGCTTAGATATCGGGGGGGCCCCTGAGCAGTTCTTC. The chain links TRBV11-2 to TRBJ2-1; TRBD2 matches at 8 bases. V trimming: 0 bases; J trimming: 9 bases; junction bases outside the gene matches: 7. The CDR3 loop spans 15 amino acids. The V gene's germline CDR1 is SGHAT and CDR2 FQNNGV.

This clonotype turned up a few times. The gene calls are TRBV6-1 and TRBJ1-3; D is ambiguous. V was clipped by 7 bases and J by 0 bases, with 19 bases between them. The CDR3 sequence is 17 residues long. In germline, CDR1 is MNHNS, CDR2 SASEGT. The CDR3 is CASIGGPETPSGNTIYF. CDR3 DNA: TGTGCCAGCATTGGAGGACCAGAGACCCCCTCTGGAAACACCATATATTTT.

This clonotype occurred a few times. The CDR3 loop reads CAISESSRWGASSYEQYF. The CDR3 bases are TGTGCCATCAGTGAGTCGAGTCGGTGGGGGGCCTCCTCCTACGAGCAGTACTTC. The V and J genes are TRBV10-3 and TRBJ2-7; the D gene could be TRBD1 or TRBD2 (6 bases each). The CDR3 loop spans 18 amino acids. V lost 0 bases and J lost 0, with 18 bases in between. Germline CDR1 ENHRY, CDR2 SYGVKD.

The chain recombines TRBV28 with TRBJ1-2, with 8 positions matching TRBD1. The CDR3 runs 15 residues. With V trimmed by 1 base and J by 2 bases, 3 bases remained unmatched. Germline V gene data show CDR1 as MDHEN and CDR2 as SYDVKM. The CDR3 spells CASSLLGQENYGYTF. CDR3 bases: TGTGCCAGCAGTTTATTGGGACAGGAGAACTATGGCTACACCTTC.

This chain joins TRBV7-8 and TRBJ2-5; TRBD2 matches at 11 bases. Germline V gives CDR1 SGHVS, CDR2 FQNEAQ. CDR3 size: 18 residues. V lost 1 base and J lost 2; bases outside the gene matches: 9. CDR3 sequence: CASSLDMTASGRQETQYF. CDR3 bases: TGTGCCAGCAGCTTAGATATGACGGCTAGCGGGAGGCAAGAGACCCAGTACTTC.

This chain joins TRBV5-1 and TRBJ2-1; maybe TRBD2 (6 bases). The CDR3 consists of 15 residues. Per germline, CDR1 SGHRS and CDR2 YFSETQ. The ends were cut back, 0 bases at V and 8 bases at J, with 15 bases in the middle. In DNA, the CDR3 is TGCGCCAGCAGCTTGGGCGGGACTCAAGTCGATGAGCAGTTCTTC. This codes for CASSLGGTQVDEQFF.

In this sample, this clonotype turned up once. This chain uses TRBV11-2 with TRBJ2-3, with D perhaps being TRBD1 or TRBD2 (6 bases each). The CDR3 extends over 14 amino acids. CDR1 is SGHAT and CDR2 is FQNNGV in the germline V gene. The V and J ends lost 5 bases and 6 bases respectively, with 15 bases between them. CDR3 DNA: TGTGCCAGCAGCCGACAGGAGGGTTTGGATACGCAGTATTTT. This translates into CASSRQEGLDTQYF.

This chain links TRBV15 with TRBJ2-7; 10 bases line up with TRBD1. CDR3 length: 15 amino acids. Germline-derived CDR1 and CDR2 are LNHNV and YYDKDF (reference sequence). J was trimmed by 0 bases and V by 5 bases; bases with no gene match: 4. CDR3 amino acids: CATSPDRGNSYEQYF. The CDR3 DNA is TGTGCCACCAGCCCGGACAGGGGGAACTCCTACGAGCAGTACTTC.

This clonotype was seen repeatedly, ten times or more. The rearrangement links TRBV12-3 or TRBV12-4 to TRBJ2-7, with 9 bases aligning to TRBD1. The ends lost 2 bases at V and 8 bases at J; junction bases unmatched: 7. The CDR3 runs to 14 residues. The CDR3 here is CASSLRTGGGKQYF. The CDR3 nucleotides are TGTGCCAGCAGTTTACGAACAGGGGGCGGTAAGCAGTACTTC.

This clonotype has at least ten counts. The V gene is TRBV7-8, the J gene TRBJ2-6; a possible D gene is TRBD2 (5 bases). Germline values: CDR1 SGHVS, CDR2 FQNEAQ. Trimming stripped 2 bases from V and 0 bases from J, with 8 bases between. This CDR3 spans 16 amino acids. CDR3 loop: CASSLPEDSGANVLTF. The CDR3 bases are TGTGCCAGCAGCTTACCGGAGGACTCTGGGGCCAACGTCCTGACTTTC.

This clonotype was recorded at least ten times. The rearrangement links TRBV10-3 to TRBJ2-7; 7 bases fit TRBD2. Germline assignment: CDR1 ENHRY and CDR2 SYGVKD. Trimming removed 9 bases from V and 7 bases from J; junction bases left unmatched: 12. The CDR3 is 13 residues long. In DNA, the CDR3 is TGTGCCATTTCAAGCGGGACCGGCCGTGAGCAGTACTTC. Translated: CAISSGTGREQYF.

This clonotype was detected a few times. The gene calls are TRBV20-1 and TRBJ1-4; D gene ambiguous. The CDR3 is made up of 14 amino acids. Per the germline V gene, CDR1 is DFQATT and CDR2 is SNEGSKA (reference sequence). The V end was cut by 2 bases, the J end by 0 bases, with 7 bases between. Here the CDR3 reads CSARPGTTNEKLFF. In DNA form, the CDR3 reads TGCAGTGCTAGACCTGGGACAACTAATGAAAAACTGTTTTTT.